The clone carrying this TCR beta chain was recorded a few times. This specimen belongs to a study of radiation and T cells in renal cell carcinoma. This CDR3 is 11 amino acids long. The V and J ends lost 6 bases and 5 bases respectively, with 8 bases between them. Germline V lookup: CDR1 MNHNS, CDR2 SASEGT. Assay used: immunoSEQ multiplex PCR; TCRdb lists only in-frame clones, some missing. The sample yields some 97,000 clones, roughly 82% seen once. Time point denoted: blood 4 weeks post-SBRT, at nephrectomy. This sample's treatment: 15 Gy SBRT to primary tumor, nephrectomy 4 weeks later. The sequencing here drew on blood, taken from a patient whose treatment included radiotherapy and nephrectomy. The receptor comes from a man in his fifties or sixties with renal cell carcinoma. The V gene is TRBV6-1, the J gene TRBJ2-7; D not resolved. CDR3 amino acids: CASRVINEQYF. The CDR3 nucleotides read TGTGCCAGCAGGGTTATAAACGAGCAGTACTTC.